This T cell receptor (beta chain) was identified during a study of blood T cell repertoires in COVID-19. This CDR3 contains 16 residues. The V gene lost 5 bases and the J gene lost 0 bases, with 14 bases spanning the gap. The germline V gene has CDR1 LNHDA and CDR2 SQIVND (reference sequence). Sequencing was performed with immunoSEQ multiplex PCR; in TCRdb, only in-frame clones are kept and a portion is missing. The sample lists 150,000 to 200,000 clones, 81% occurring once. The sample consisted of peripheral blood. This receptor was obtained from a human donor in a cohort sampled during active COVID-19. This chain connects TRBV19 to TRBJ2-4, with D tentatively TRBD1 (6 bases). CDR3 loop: CASSRWSGEAKNIQYF. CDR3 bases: TGTGCCAGTAGTCGGTGGTCAGGGGAAGCCAAAAACATTCAGTACTTC.